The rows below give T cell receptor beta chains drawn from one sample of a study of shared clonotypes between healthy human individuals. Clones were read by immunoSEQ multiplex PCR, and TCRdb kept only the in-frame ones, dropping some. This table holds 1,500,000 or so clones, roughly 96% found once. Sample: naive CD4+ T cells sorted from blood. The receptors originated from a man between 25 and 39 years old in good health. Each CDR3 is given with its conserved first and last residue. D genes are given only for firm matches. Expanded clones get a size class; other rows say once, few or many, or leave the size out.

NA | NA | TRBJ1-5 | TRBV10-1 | TGCGCCAGCAGTTCTGACAGAAATCAGCCCCAGCATTTT | CASSSDRNQPQHF
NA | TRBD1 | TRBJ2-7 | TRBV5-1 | TGCGCCAGCAGCCCAAGCCGACAGGGGCTAGCCGAGCAGTACTTC | CASSPSRQGLAEQYF
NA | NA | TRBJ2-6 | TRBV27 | TGTGCCAGCAGTACAGGGACAAAGTATTCTGGGGCCAACGTCCTGACTTTC | CASSTGTKYSGANVLTF
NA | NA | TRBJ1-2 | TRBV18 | TGTGCCAGCTCACCATGGGGGATTGATGGCTACACCTTC | CASSPWGIDGYTF
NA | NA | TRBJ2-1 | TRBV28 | TGTGCCAGCAGTTTCAAGTTAGGTCAGTTCTTC | CASSFKLGQFF
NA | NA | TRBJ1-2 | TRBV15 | TGTGCCACTCTTAACGAAGGCGGCTACACCTTC | CATLNEGGYTF
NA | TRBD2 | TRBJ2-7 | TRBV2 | TGTGCCAGCAGTGAAGAGCGACTAGCGGGAGTGGCAAACGAGCAGTACTTC | CASSEERLAGVANEQYF
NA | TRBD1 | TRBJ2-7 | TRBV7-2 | TGTGCCAGCAGGAGGGGGCTCAGCCTGGACGAGCAGTACTTC | CASRRGLSLDEQYF
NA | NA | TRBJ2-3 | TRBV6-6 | TGTGCCAGCGGGACTAGCACAGATACGCAGTATTTT | CASGTSTDTQYF
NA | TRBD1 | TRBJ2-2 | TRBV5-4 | TGTGCCAGCAGCTCCTGGGACAGGGGCGTTGTTGCCGGGGAGCTGTTTTTT | CASSSWDRGVVAGELFF
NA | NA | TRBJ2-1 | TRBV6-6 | TGTGCCAGCAGTCCTCAGTACAATGAGCAGTTCTTC | CASSPQYNEQFF
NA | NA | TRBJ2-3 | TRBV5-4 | TGTGCCAGCAGCTTGGACGGGCCGGCAGATACGCAGTATTTT | CASSLDGPADTQYF
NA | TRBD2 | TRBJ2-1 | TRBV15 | TGTGCCACCAGCAGAGACCTCCTAGCGGGAGAGGGCAATGAGCAGTTCTTC | CATSRDLLAGEGNEQFF
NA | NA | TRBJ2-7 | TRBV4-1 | TGCGCCAGCAGCCAGTCTAGTGGGGGGTTCGACGAGCAGTACTTC | CASSQSSGGFDEQYF
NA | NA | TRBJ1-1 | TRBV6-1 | TGTGCCAGCAGTGAATTTCAGGTTAACACTGAAGCTTTCTTT | CASSEFQVNTEAFF
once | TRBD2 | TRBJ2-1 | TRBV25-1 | TGTGCCAGCAGTGAGCTAGCGGGAGAGTACAATGAGCAGTTCTTC | CASSELAGEYNEQFF
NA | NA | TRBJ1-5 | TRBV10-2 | TGCGCCAGCAGTGAGGTCACAGGGAGCCCTAATCAGCCCCAGCATTTT | CASSEVTGSPNQPQHF
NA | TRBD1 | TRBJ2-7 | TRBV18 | TGTGCCAGCTCAATAGACAGGGGGCGAGGCGAGCAGTACTTC | CASSIDRGRGEQYF
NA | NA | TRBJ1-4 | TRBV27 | TGTGCCAGCAGAGAGGGACGGGCGCCAAGAAAACTGTTTTTT | CASREGRAPRKLFF
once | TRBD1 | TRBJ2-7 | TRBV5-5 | TGTGCCAGCAGCCGACAGGGCTACGAGCAGTACTTC | CASSRQGYEQYF
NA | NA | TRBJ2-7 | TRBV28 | TGTGCCAGCAGTTTACTCAGGGATGAGCAGTACTTC | CASSLLRDEQYF
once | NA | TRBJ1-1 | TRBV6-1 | TGTGCCACAACCCTGGGAGGTATGACTGAAGCTTTCTTT | CATTLGGMTEAFF
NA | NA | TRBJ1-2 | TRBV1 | TGCACCAGCAGCCTTGACAGGGGGTATGGCTACACCTTC | CTSSLDRGYGYTF
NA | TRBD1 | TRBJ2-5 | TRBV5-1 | TGCGCCAGCAGCTTCCTAACAGGGGCCCCCGGGACCCAGTACTTC | CASSFLTGAPGTQYF
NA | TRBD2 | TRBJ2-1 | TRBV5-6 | TGTGCCAGCACCGCGAGCGGGAGACACAATGAGCAGTTCTTC | CASTASGRHNEQFF
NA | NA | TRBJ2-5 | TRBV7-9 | TGTGCCAGCAGCTTACTGGGGGAGACCCAGTACTTC | CASSLLGETQYF
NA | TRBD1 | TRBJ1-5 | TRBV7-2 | TGTGCCAGCAGCCCCGGACAGGTTAGCAATCAGCCCCAGCATTTT | CASSPGQVSNQPQHF
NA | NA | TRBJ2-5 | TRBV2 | TGTGCCAGCAGGGGAGGACAGTACCAAGAGACCCAGTACTTC | CASRGGQYQETQYF
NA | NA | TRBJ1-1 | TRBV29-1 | TGCAGCGTTGAAGATCGGGCTATACGCGGCACTGAAGCTTTCTTT | CSVEDRAIRGTEAFF
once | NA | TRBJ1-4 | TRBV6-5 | TGTGCCAGCAGTTACGTTGACGAAAAACTGTTTTTT | CASSYVDEKLFF
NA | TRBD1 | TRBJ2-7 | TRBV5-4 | TGTGCCAGCAGCTCTGGGACAGGGTACTACGAGCAGTACTTC | CASSSGTGYYEQYF
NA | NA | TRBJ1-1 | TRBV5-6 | TGTGCCAGCAGACTGGATAGGAACACTGAAGCTTTCTTT | CASRLDRNTEAFF
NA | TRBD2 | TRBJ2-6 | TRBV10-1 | TGCGCCAGCAGCAATTCGACTAGCGGGAGGCACTCTGGGGCCAACGTCCTGACTTTC | CASSNSTSGRHSGANVLTF
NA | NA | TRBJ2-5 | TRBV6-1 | TGTGCCAGCAGTAATCAGGGGATGGAGACCCAGTACTTC | CASSNQGMETQYF
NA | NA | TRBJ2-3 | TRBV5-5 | TGTGCCAGCAGCTTCCACCCGGGTGTGCCCCCTACGCAGTATTTT | CASSFHPGVPPTQYF
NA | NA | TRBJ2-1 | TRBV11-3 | TGTGCCAGCAGCTCGGGACGGCTCAATGAGCAGTTCTTC | CASSSGRLNEQFF
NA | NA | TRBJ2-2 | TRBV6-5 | TGTGCCAGCAGTTCCCTCGGGGAGGCGAACACCGGGGAGCTGTTTTTT | CASSSLGEANTGELFF
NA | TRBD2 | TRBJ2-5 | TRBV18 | TGTGCCAGCTCACCCCGACTAGCGGGAGGGCAAGAGACCCAGTACTTC | CASSPRLAGGQETQYF
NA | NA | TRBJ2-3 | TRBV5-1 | TGCGCCAGCAGCTTGGAGGCTTTTGGTAGCACAGATACGCAGTATTTT | CASSLEAFGSTDTQYF
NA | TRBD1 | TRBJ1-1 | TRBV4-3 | TGCGCCAGCAGCCAGTGGGGACAGGGAGTGGGGAACACTGAAGCTTTCTTT | CASSQWGQGVGNTEAFF
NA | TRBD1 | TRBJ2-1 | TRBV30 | TGTGCCTGGAGTGGTTCAGTAGGGGGCCAGGGCTACAATGAGCAGTTCTTC | CAWSGSVGGQGYNEQFF
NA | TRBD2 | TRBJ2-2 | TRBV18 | TGTGCCAGCTCACCCATTCGATGGACTAGCGGGAGCCGACCGAACACCGGGGAGCTGTTTTTT | CASSPIRWTSGSRPNTGELFF
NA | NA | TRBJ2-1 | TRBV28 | TGTGCCAGCAGTTTGGGATACAATGAGCAGTTCTTC | CASSLGYNEQFF
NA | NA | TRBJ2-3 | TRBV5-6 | TGTGCCAGCAGCTTGGGGCAAGCCCCCACAGATACGCAGTATTTT | CASSLGQAPTDTQYF
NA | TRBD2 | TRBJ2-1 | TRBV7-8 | TGTGCCAGCAGCCCCCCGAGACTAGCGGATGCCTACAATGAGCAGTTCTTC | CASSPPRLADAYNEQFF
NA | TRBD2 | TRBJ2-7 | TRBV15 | TGTGCCACCAGCTTAGGCCGAGCGGGAGTCGAGCAGTACTTC | CATSLGRAGVEQYF
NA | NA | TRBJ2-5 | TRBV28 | TGTGCCAGCAGTTTACTCGAGACCCAGTACTTC | CASSLLETQYF
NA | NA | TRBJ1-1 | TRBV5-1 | TGCGCCAGCAGCTTGACATTTGGGGGGAACACTGAAGCTTTCTTT | CASSLTFGGNTEAFF
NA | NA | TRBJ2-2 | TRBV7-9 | TGTGCCAGCAGCTTTGACAGGCTCTCGAACACCGGGGAGCTGTTTTTT | CASSFDRLSNTGELFF
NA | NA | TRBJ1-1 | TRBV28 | TGTGCCAGCAGTCCTGGTGGTTCGGGGCGCATGAACACTGAAGCTTTCTTT | CASSPGGSGRMNTEAFF
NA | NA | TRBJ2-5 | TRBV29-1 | TGCAGCGTTGAAAAAGGCACCGAGACCCAGTACTTC | CSVEKGTETQYF
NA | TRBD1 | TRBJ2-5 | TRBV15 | TGTGCCACCATCCCTCAGGGGGCTCAAGAGACCCAGTACTTC | CATIPQGAQETQYF
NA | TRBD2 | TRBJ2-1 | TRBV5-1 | TGCGCCAGCAGCCCAAGGACTAGCGGGATAAGCTCCTACAATGAGCAGTTCTTC | CASSPRTSGISSYNEQFF
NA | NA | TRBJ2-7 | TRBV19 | TGTGCCAGTAGTATAGATCACCCCCCCAGGATCTACGAGCAGTACTTC | CASSIDHPPRIYEQYF
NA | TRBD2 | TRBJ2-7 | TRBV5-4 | TGTGCCAGCAGCTCCCAATCTAGCGGAACCTACGAGCAGTACTTC | CASSSQSSGTYEQYF
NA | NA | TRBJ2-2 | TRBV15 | TGTGCCACCAGCAGAGATCTGGGCGGGGGCGCGAACACCGGGGAGCTGTTTTTT | CATSRDLGGGANTGELFF
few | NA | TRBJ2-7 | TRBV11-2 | TGTGCCAGCAGCTTAGGAGGGGGGCACGAGCAGTACTTC | CASSLGGGHEQYF